This TCR beta chain emerged from a study of cytomegalovirus exposure and HLA in healthy donors. About the research overall: The use of the same platform for the 100 to 150 validation repertoires and the roughly 680 first-cohort repertoires was reported by a later analysis.

The donors were members of the roughly 130-subject validation cohort (separate from the 666-subject first cohort). The CDR3 has 17 residues. The V gene end was trimmed by 2 bases and the J gene end by 2 bases; junction bases not matched to a gene: 11. Germline assignment: CDR1 MNHNS and CDR2 SASEGT. Produced via immunoSEQ multiplex PCR; TCRdb's table is partial and in-frame only. Of about 100,000 clones in the sample, 90% to 96% were seen once. For this clone: The antigen is unknown.

The study's findings and limits: Three CMV-associated chains proved CMV antigen-specific in vitro. That first-cohort TCR clusters tended to co-occur in the 90 to 150 validation repertoires was found in a later analysis.

The sequence derives from a young woman in good health and CMV-seronegative. The sequenced sample was PBMCs. V is TRBV6-1 and J is TRBJ2-5; 7 bases fit TRBD2. The CDR3 DNA reads TGTGCCAGCAGTGAATATCCTAGCGGCAGATTACAAGAGACCCAGTACTTC. Protein sequence: CASSEYPSGRLQETQYF.